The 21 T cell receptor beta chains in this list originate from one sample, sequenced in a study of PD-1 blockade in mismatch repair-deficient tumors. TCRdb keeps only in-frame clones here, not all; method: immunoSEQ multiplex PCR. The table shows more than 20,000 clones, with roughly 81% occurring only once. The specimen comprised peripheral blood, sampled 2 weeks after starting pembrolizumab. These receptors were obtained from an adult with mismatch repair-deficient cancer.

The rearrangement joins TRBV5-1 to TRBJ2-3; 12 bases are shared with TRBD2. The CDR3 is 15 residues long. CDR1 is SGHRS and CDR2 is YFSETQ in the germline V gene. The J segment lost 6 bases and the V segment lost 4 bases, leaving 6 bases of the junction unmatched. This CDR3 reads CASSPGTSGLDTQYF. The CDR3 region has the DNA TGCGCCAGCAGCCCCGGGACTAGCGGGCTCGATACGCAGTATTTT. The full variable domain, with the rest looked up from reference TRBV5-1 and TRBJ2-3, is KAGVTQTPRYLIKTRGQQVTLSCSPISGHRSVSWYQQTPGQGLQFLFEYFSETQRNKGNFPGRFSGRQFSNSRSEMNVSTLELGDSALYLCASSPGTSGLDTQYFGPGTRLTVL.

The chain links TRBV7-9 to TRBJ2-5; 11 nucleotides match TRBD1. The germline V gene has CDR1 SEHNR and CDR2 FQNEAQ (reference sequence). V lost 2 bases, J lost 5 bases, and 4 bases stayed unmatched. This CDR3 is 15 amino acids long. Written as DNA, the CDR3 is TGTGCCAGCAGCTTAAGGACAGGGGGCTTGGAGACCCAGTACTTC. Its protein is CASSLRTGGLETQYF.

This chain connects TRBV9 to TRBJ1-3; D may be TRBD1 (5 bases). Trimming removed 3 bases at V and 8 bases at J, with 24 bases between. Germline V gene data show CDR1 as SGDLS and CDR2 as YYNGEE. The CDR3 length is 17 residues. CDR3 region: CASSARDDRGERDTIYF. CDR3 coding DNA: TGTGCCAGCAGCGCCCGGGACGATCGGGGGGAGAGGGACACCATATATTTT. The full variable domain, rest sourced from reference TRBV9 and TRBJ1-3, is DSGVTQTPKHLITATGQRVTLRCSPRSGDLSVYWYQQSLDQGLQFLIQYYNGEERAKGNILERFSAQQFPDLHSELNLSSLELGDSALYFCASSARDDRGERDTIYFGEGSWLTVV.

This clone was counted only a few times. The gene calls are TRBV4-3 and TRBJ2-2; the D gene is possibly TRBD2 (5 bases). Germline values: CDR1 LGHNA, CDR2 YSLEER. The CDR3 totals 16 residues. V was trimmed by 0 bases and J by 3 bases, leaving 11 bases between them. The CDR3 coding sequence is TGCGCCAGCAGCCAAGATCGGGGAATTTACACCGGGGAGCTGTTTTTT. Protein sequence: CASSQDRGIYTGELFF.

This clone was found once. DNA for the CDR3: TGTGCCAGTAGTATGGCGGCACTAGCGGGAACGACAGATACGCAGTATTTT. It specifies CASSMAALAGTTDTQYF. The V gene is TRBV19, the J gene TRBJ2-3; 10 positions agree with TRBD2. CDR3 length equals 17 residues. Germline V gene lookup returns CDR1 LNHDA and CDR2 SQIVND (reference sequence). Losses at the gene ends were 3 bases for V and 3 bases for J; bases not matched to a gene: 9.

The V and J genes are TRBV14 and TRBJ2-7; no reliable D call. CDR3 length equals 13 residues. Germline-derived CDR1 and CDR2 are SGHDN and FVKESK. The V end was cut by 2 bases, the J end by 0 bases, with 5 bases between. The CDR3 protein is CASSQFLSYEQYF. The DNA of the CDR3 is TGTGCCAGCAGCCAATTCCTCTCCTACGAGCAGTACTTC.

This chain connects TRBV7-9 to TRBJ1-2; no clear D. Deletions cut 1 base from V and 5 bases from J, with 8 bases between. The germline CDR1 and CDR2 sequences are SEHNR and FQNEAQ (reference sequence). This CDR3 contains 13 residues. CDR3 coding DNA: TGTGCCAGCAGCTTAGTGGCAGAGTATGGCTACACCTTC. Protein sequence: CASSLVAEYGYTF.

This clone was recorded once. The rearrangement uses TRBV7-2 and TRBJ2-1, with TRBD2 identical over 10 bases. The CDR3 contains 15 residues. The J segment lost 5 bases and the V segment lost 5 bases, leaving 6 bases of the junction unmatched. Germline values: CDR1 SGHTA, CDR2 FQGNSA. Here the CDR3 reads CASSATSGKNNEQFF. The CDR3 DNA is TGTGCCAGCAGCGCAACTAGCGGGAAGAACAATGAGCAGTTCTTC.

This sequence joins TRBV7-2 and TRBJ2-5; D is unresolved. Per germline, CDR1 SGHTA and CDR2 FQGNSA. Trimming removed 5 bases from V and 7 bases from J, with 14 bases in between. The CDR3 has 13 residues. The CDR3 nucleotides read TGTGCCAGCAGCCCCCAGGCAATGGGGACCCAGTACTTC. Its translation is CASSPQAMGTQYF.

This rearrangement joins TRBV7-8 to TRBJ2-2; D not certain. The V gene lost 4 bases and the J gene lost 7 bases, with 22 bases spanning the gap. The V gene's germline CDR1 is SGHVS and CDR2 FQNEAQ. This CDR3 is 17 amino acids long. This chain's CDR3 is CASSSIVDLDLIGELFF. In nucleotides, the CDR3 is TGTGCCAGCAGCTCCATTGTAGACTTAGACCTGATCGGGGAGCTGTTTTTT.

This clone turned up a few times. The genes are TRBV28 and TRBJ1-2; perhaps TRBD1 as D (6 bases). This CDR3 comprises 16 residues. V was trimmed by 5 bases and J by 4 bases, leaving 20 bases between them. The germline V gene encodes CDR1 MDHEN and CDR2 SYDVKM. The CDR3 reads CASSELSDRQPYGYTF. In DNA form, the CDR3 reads TGTGCCAGCAGTGAGCTCTCCGACAGGCAGCCCTATGGCTACACCTTC.

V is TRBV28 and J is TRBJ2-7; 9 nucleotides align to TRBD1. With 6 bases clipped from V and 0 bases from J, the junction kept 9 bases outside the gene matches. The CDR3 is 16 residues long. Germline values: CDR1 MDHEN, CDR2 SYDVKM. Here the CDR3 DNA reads TGTGCCAGCAGACAGCCGGGACAGGGCAACTCCTACGAGCAGTACTTC. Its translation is CASRQPGQGNSYEQYF.

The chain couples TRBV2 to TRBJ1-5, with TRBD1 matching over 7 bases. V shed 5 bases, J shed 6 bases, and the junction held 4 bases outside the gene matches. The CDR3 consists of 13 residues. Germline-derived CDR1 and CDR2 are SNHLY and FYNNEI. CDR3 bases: TGTGCCAGCAGTAGCAGGGGGACTCAGCCCCAGCATTTT. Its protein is CASSSRGTQPQHF.

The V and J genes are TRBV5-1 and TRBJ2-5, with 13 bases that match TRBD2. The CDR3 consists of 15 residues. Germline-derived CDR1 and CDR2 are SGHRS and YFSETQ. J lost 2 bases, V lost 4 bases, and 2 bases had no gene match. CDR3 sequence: CASSPGLAGQETQYF. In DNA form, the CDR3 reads TGCGCCAGCAGCCCGGGACTAGCGGGACAAGAGACCCAGTACTTC.

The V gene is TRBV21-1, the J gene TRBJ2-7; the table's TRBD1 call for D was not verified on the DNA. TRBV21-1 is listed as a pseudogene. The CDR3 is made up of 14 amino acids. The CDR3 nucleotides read TGTGCCAGCAGCAAAAGAACAGGCCCCTACGAGCAGTACTTC. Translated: CASSKRTGPYEQYF.

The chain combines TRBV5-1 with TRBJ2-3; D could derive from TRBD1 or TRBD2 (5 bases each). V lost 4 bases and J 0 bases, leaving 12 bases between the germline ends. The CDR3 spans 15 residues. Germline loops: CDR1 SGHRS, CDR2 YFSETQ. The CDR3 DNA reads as TGCGCCAGCAGCGGGACGGTATCTAGCACAGATACGCAGTATTTT. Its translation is CASSGTVSSTDTQYF.

The DNA of the CDR3 is TGTGCCAGCAGCCCCCTCCCTCGCGGGAAGATCAATGAGCAGTTCTTC. Its protein is CASSPLPRGKINEQFF. V is TRBV11-2 and J is TRBJ2-1, with a tentative D call TRBD2 (6 bases). Per the germline V gene, CDR1 is SGHAT and CDR2 is FQNNGV. The CDR3 runs 16 residues. The V end was cut by 5 bases, the J end by 6 bases, with 20 bases between.

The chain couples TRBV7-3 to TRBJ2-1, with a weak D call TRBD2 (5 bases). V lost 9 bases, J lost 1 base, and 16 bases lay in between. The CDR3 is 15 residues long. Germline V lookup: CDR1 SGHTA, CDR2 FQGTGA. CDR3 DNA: TGTGCCAGTTCTGTTGACTACCGATCCTACAATGAGCAGTTCTTC. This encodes CASSVDYRSYNEQFF.

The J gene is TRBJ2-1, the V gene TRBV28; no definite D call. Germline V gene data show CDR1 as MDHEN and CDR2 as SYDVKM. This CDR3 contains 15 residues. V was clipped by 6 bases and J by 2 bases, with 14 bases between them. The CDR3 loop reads CASRPIATPYNEQFF. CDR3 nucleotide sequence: TGTGCCAGCAGACCTATAGCCACCCCCTACAATGAGCAGTTCTTC. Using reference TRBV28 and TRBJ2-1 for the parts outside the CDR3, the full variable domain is DVKVTQSSRYLVKRTGEKVFLECVQDMDHENMFWYRQDPGLGLRLIYFSYDVKMKEKGDIPEGYSVSREKKERFSLILESASTNQTSMYLCASRPIATPYNEQFFGPGTRLTVL.

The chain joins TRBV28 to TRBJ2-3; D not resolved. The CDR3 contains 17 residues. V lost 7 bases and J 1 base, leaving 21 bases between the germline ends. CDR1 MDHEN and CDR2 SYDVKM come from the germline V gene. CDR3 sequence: CASTFTPGVFGTDTQYF. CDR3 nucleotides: TGTGCCAGCACGTTTACCCCGGGCGTATTCGGCACAGATACGCAGTATTTT.

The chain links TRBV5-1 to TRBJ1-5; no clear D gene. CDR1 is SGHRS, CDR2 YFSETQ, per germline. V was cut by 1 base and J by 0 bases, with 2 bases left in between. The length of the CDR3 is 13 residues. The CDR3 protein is CASSLYSNQPQHF. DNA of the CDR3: TGCGCCAGCAGCTTGTATAGCAATCAGCCCCAGCATTTT.